What follows describes a single TCR beta chain. Via MiXCR, TCRdb re-called the 5' RACE reads, giving one row per CDR3 protein. The repertoire holds some 570,000 distinct CDR3 sequences, with around 22% as singletons. This specimen belongs to a study of identical twins. In germline, CDR1 is SGHRS, CDR2 YFSETQ. The CDR3 has 15 amino acids. The trim removed 4 bases at V and 8 bases at J, leaving 5 bases unmatched. The same data also contributed to another study, on yellow fever vaccine responses in identical twins.

The chain is built from TRBV5-1 and TRBJ2-1, with 14 bases identical to TRBD2. Sequencing was carried out using CD4+ T cells sorted from blood. This TCR derives from a woman in her late teens or twenties in good health. In DNA form, the CDR3 reads TGCGCCAGCAGCGAGACTAGCGGGGGGGGAGATGAGCAGTTCTTC. Protein product: CASSETSGGGDEQFF.